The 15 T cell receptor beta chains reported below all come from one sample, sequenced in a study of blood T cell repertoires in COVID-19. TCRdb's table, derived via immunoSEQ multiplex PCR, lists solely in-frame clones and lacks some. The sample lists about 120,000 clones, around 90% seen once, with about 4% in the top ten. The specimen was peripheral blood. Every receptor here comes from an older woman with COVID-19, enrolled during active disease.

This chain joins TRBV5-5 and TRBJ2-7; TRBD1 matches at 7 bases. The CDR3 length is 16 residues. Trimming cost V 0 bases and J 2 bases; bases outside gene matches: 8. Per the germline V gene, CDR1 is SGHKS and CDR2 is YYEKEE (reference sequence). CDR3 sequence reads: CASSLGPSGQTYEQYF. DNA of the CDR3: TGTGCCAGCAGCTTGGGTCCCTCGGGACAGACCTACGAGCAGTACTTC.

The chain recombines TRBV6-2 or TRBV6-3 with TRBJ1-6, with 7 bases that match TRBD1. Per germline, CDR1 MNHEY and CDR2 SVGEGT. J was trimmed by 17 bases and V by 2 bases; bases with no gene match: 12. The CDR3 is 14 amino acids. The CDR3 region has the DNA TGTGCCAGCAGTTACCGGGACAGATCCCCCGTTTTCCACTTT. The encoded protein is CASSYRDRSPVFHF.

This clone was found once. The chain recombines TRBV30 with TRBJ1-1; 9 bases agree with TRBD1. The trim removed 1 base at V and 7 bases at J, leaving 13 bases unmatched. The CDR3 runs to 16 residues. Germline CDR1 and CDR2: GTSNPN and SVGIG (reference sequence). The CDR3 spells CAWSETWDRVGSEAFF. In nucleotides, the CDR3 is TGTGCCTGGAGTGAAACATGGGACAGGGTGGGTAGTGAAGCTTTCTTT. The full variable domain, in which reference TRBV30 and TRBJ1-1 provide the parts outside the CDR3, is SQTIHQWPATLVQPVGSPLSLECTVEGTSNPNLYWYRQAAGRGLQLLFYSVGIGQISSEVPQNLSASRPQDRQFILSSKKLLLSDSGFYLCAWSETWDRVGSEAFFGQGTRLTVV.

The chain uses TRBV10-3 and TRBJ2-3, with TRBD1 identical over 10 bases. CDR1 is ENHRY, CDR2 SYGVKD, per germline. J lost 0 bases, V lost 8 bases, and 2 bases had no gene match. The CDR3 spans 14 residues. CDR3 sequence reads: CAIGGQGSTDTQYF. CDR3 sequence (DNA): TGTGCCATCGGGGGACAGGGGAGCACAGATACGCAGTATTTT.

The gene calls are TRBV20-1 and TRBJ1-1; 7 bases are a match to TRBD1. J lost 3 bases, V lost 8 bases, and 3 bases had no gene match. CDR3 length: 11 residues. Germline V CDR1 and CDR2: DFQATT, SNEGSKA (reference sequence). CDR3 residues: CSSGQDTEAFF. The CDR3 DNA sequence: TGCAGTTCCGGACAGGACACTGAAGCTTTCTTT.

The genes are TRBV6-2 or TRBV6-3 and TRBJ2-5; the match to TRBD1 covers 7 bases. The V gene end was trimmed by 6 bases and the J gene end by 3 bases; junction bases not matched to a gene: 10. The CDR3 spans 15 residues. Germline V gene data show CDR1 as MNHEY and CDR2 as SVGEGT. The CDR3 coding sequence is TGTGCCAGCAGCCACATTGGGACAGTGAAAGAGACCCAGTACTTC. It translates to CASSHIGTVKETQYF.

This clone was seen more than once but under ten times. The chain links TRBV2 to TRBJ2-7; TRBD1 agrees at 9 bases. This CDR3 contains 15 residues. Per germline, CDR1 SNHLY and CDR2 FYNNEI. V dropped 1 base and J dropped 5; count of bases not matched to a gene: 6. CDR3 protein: CASSEGLWTGDEQYF. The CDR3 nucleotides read TGTGCCAGCAGTGAAGGCCTTTGGACAGGGGACGAGCAGTACTTC.

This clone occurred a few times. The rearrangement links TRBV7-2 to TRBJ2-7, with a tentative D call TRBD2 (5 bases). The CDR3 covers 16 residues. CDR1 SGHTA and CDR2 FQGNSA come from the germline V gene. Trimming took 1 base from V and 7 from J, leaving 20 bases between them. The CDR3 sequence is CASSLDDGIWRREQYF. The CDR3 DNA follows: TGTGCCAGCAGCTTAGATGATGGGATATGGCGGAGGGAGCAGTACTTC.

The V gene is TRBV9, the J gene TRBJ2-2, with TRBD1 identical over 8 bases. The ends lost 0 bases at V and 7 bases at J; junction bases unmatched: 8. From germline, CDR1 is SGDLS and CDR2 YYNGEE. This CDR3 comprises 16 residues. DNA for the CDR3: TGTGCCAGCAGCGTAGGGATGACAGGGGTGCTCGGGGAGCTGTTTTTT. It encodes CASSVGMTGVLGELFF.

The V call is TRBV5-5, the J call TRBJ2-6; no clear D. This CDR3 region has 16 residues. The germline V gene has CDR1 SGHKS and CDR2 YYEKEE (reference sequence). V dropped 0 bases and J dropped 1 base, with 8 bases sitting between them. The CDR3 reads CASSLATSSGANVLTF. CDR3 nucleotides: TGTGCCAGCAGCTTGGCCACTTCTTCTGGGGCCAACGTCCTGACTTTC.

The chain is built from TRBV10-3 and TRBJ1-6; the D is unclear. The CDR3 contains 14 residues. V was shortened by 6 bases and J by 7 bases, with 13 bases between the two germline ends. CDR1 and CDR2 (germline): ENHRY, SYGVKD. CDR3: CAIRASSGNSPLHF. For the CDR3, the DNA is TGTGCCATCAGGGCCTCGTCGGGGAATTCACCCCTCCACTTT.

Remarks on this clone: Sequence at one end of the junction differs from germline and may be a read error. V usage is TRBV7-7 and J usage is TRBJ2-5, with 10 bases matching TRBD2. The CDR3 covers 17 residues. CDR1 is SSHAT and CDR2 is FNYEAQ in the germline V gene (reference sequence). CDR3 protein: CASSLSPPSGGQETQYF. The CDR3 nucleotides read TGTGCTAGCAGCTTATCCCCCCCTAGCGGGGGCCAAGAGACCCAGTACTTC.

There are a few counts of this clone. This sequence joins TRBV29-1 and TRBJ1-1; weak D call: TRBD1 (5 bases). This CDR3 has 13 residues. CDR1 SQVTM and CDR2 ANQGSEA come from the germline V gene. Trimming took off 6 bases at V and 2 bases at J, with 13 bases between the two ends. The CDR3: CSVLTDTNTEAFF. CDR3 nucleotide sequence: TGCAGCGTATTAACGGACACAAACACTGAAGCTTTCTTT.

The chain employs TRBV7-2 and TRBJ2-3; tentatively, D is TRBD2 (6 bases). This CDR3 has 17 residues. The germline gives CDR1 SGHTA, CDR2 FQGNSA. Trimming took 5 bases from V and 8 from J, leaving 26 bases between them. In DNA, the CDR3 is TGTGCCAGCAGCACCCCTGGCGGCGGTGCTTACGGGGGTACGCAGTATTTT. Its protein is CASSTPGGGAYGGTQYF.

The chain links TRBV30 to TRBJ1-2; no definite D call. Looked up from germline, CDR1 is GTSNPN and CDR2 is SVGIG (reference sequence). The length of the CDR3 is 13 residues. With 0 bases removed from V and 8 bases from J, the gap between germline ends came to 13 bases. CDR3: CAWSVAWTGGYTF. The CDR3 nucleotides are TGTGCCTGGAGTGTAGCCTGGACGGGAGGCTACACCTTC. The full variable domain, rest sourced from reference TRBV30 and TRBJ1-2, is SQTIHQWPATLVQPVGSPLSLECTVEGTSNPNLYWYRQAAGRGLQLLFYSVGIGQISSEVPQNLSASRPQDRQFILSSKKLLLSDSGFYLCAWSVAWTGGYTFGSGTRLTVV.